These 10 T cell receptor beta chains were all obtained from the same sample, sequenced in a study of blood T cells in healthy people across ages. Combining a sample-barcoded 5' primer with a J-beta primer mix, a second PCR ran for roughly 7 to 12 cycles. TCRdb ran MiXCR on the 5' RACE reads and lists one entry per CDR3 protein. The sample has 1.5 million to 2 million distinct CDR3 sequences; roughly 49% are singletons. Sequencing was carried out using blood. These receptors all stem from a middle-aged woman in good health.

This clonotype showed up just a few times. The chain has TRBV5-1 and TRBJ2-5; 10 bases align to TRBD1. The end of the DNA is better explained by TRBJ2-7, so the J call may be wrong. Germline V gene lookup returns CDR1 SGHRS and CDR2 YFSETQ. The CDR3 contains 14 residues. CDR3 loop: CASSGRTGGYEQYF. DNA for the CDR3: TGCGCCAGCAGCGGGAGGACAGGGGGATACGAGCAGTACTTC.

The chain joins TRBV28 to TRBJ2-7; 9 bases map to TRBD1. The end of the DNA aligns better with TRBJ2-5, so the J call may be wrong. The CDR3 consists of 18 residues. Germline V gene sequence: CDR1 MDHEN, CDR2 SYDVKM. The CDR3 nucleotides are TGTGCCAGCAGCCCTACCCCATCAATCACAGGGGGCAAGGAGACCCAGTACTTC. Translated: CASSPTPSITGGKETQYF.

This rearrangement joins TRBV7-8 to TRBJ2-1; 9 bases match TRBD2. J gave up 2 bases and V 2 bases, and 4 bases lay outside the gene matches. CDR1 is SGHVS, CDR2 FQNEAQ, per germline. The CDR3 runs to 16 residues. This CDR3 is CASSLLRGGPYNEQFF. CDR3 nucleotides: TGTGCCAGCAGCTTATTGCGGGGGGGCCCCTACAATGAGCAGTTCTTC.

This clonotype has only a few counts. Here the CDR3 reads CASSSKERSRDEQYF. The CDR3 region has the DNA TGTGCCAGCAGCTCCAAAGAAAGGTCCAGGGACGAGCAGTACTTC. This rearrangement joins TRBV7-2 to TRBJ2-7; a possible D gene is TRBD1 (5 bases). CDR1 is SGHTA and CDR2 is FQGNSA in the germline V gene. V shed 4 bases and J shed 5 bases, with 18 bases lying between them. This CDR3 spans 15 amino acids.

The chain couples TRBV7-6 to TRBJ1-5; the D gene is possibly TRBD1 (5 bases). Per germline, CDR1 SGHVS and CDR2 FNYEAQ. The CDR3 loop spans 15 amino acids. V was cut by 5 bases and J by 5 bases, with 16 bases left in between. The CDR3 is CASSTQGRTYQPQHF. CDR3 coding DNA: TGTGCCAGCAGCACGCAGGGACGAACCTATCAGCCCCAGCATTTT.

The chain combines TRBV2 with TRBJ1-2, with D perhaps matching TRBD1 (6 bases). V lost 6 bases and J 1 base, leaving 15 bases between the germline ends. The length of the CDR3 is 15 residues. Per the germline V gene, CDR1 is SNHLY and CDR2 is FYNNEI. The CDR3 DNA is TGTGCCAGCAGGGGGGGGGCAGGACGTAACTATGGCTACACCTTC. It translates to CASRGGAGRNYGYTF.

V usage is TRBV28 and J usage is TRBJ1-2, with unresolved D. Looked up from germline, CDR1 is MDHEN and CDR2 is SYDVKM. Trimming took 5 bases from V and 4 from J, leaving 14 bases between them. This CDR3 contains 14 residues. CDR3 region: CASSPGLGSYGYTF. The CDR3 DNA follows: TGTGCCAGCAGTCCCGGACTGGGTAGCTATGGCTACACCTTC.

The gene calls are TRBV6-1 and TRBJ1-1; D not certain. CDR1 and CDR2 from the germline V gene are MNHNS and SASEGT. The ends were cut back, 8 bases at V and 6 bases at J, with 16 bases in the middle. This CDR3 region has 13 residues. The CDR3 DNA is TGTGCCAGCTTTAGGGCCTCACTGGCTGAAGCTTTCTTT. This gives the protein CASFRASLAEAFF.

The chain has TRBV27 and TRBJ1-5; no clear D gene. The CDR3 runs to 14 residues. Germline CDR1 MNHEY, CDR2 SMNVEV (reference sequence). V dropped 3 bases and J dropped 6 bases, with 12 bases sitting between them. The CDR3 reads CASSFGGGFQPQHF. The CDR3 nucleotides read TGTGCCAGCAGTTTCGGAGGAGGGTTTCAGCCCCAGCATTTT.

The chain is built from TRBV7-9 and TRBJ1-5, with 7 bases aligning to TRBD1. V lost 5 bases to trimming and J lost 3 bases; unmatched junction nucleotides: 7. The CDR3 runs to 15 residues. Germline CDR1 reads SEHNR; CDR2 reads FQNEAQ (reference sequence). The CDR3 nucleotides are TGTGCCAGCAGCCCCCCGACAGGGCCCAATCAGCCCCAGCATTTT. Its protein product is CASSPPTGPNQPQHF.